The 14 T cell receptor beta chains reported below all come from one sample, sequenced in a study of blood T cell repertoires in COVID-19. Sequenced by immunoSEQ multiplex PCR; TCRdb stores in-frame clones only, minus some. This sample has 200,000 to 250,000 clones, with around 81% found just once. The source material was PBMCs or T cells enriched from blood (not recorded which). These receptors came from a woman in her thirties or forties with acute COVID-19.

The V gene is TRBV28, the J gene TRBJ1-5; D uncertain. Trimming stripped 3 bases from V and 3 bases from J, with 15 bases between. This CDR3 contains 16 residues. Germline V gene lookup returns CDR1 MDHEN and CDR2 SYDVKM. The CDR3, as DNA: TGTGCCAGCAGTTTTGCTCGGCAGAGGCCCAATCAGCCCCAGCATTTT. Its translation: CASSFARQRPNQPQHF.

J is TRBJ2-7 and V is TRBV30; TRBD1 matches 7 bases. From germline, CDR1 is GTSNPN and CDR2 SVGIG (reference sequence). The length of the CDR3 is 12 residues. The trim removed 0 bases at V and 6 bases at J, leaving 2 bases unmatched. The CDR3 sequence: CAWSVQGLEQYF. The DNA of the CDR3 is TGTGCCTGGAGTGTACAGGGGCTCGAGCAGTACTTC.

The chain employs TRBV10-3 and TRBJ2-5; D perhaps matches TRBD2 (6 bases). Germline CDR1 reads ENHRY; CDR2 reads SYGVKD. The CDR3 totals 16 residues. Trimming pared 0 bases from V and 2 bases from J, leaving 13 bases between. In DNA form, the CDR3 reads TGTGCCATCAGTGAGTCGAGGGACTTTTCACAAGAGACCCAGTACTTC. Amino acids: CAISESRDFSQETQYF.

In DNA, the CDR3 is TGTGCCAGCTCACCCCAGGACACAGCCTACGAGCAGTACTTC. Its protein product is CASSPQDTAYEQYF. The chain uses TRBV18 and TRBJ2-7, with a possible D match to TRBD1 (5 bases). This CDR3 contains 14 residues. V was clipped by 3 bases and J by 2 bases, with 11 bases between them. Per the germline V gene, CDR1 is KGHSH and CDR2 is LQKENI.

The genes are TRBV19 and TRBJ1-3; D gene ambiguous. Germline V CDR1 and CDR2: LNHDA, SQIVND (reference sequence). The CDR3 length is 16 residues. Trimming stripped 5 bases from V and 0 bases from J, with 14 bases between. The CDR3 sequence: CASSPLGRSSGNTIYF. The CDR3 DNA reads TGTGCCAGTAGTCCCCTCGGGAGGAGCTCTGGAAACACCATATATTTT.

The chain is built from TRBV7-2 and TRBJ1-3; 9 bases agree with TRBD1. V lost 6 bases, J lost 2 bases, and 11 bases stayed unmatched. Germline-derived CDR1 and CDR2 are SGHTA and FQGNSA. The CDR3 spans 17 residues. This CDR3 reads CASSYGQGSLTGNTIYF. CDR3 sequence (DNA): TGTGCCAGCAGTTACGGACAGGGGAGCTTGACTGGAAACACCATATATTTT.

The chain joins TRBV2 to TRBJ1-2, with unresolved D. The germline V and J ends were trimmed by 2 bases and 1 base, with 2 bases remaining between them. The germline gives CDR1 SNHLY, CDR2 FYNNEI. The CDR3 consists of 12 residues. For the CDR3, the DNA is TGTGCCAGCAGTGAACTTAACTATGGCTACACCTTC. Translation: CASSELNYGYTF.

This clone was seen a single time. The CDR3: CAWSSGGSGNTIYF. CDR3 bases: TGTGCCTGGAGCTCCGGGGGCTCTGGAAACACCATATATTTT. The chain employs TRBV30 and TRBJ1-3, with D possibly TRBD1 on 5 matching bases. The CDR3 has 14 residues. The V gene's germline CDR1 is GTSNPN and CDR2 SVGIG (reference sequence). Trimming stripped 3 bases from V and 0 bases from J, with 9 bases between.

V is TRBV9 and J is TRBJ1-1; no clear D gene. CDR1 and CDR2 from the germline V gene are SGDLS and YYNGEE. V was trimmed by 3 bases and J by 2 bases, leaving 14 bases between them. This CDR3 has 15 residues. DNA for the CDR3: TGTGCCAGCAGCGCGACAATAAACTCAAACACTGAAGCTTTCTTT. Translating it yields CASSATINSNTEAFF.

The V call is TRBV14, the J call TRBJ1-1; 7 bases map to TRBD1. The germline CDR1 and CDR2 sequences are SGHDN and FVKESK. CDR3 length equals 16 residues. V was pared by 4 bases and J by 0 bases, with 8 bases of the junction left unmatched. CDR3 nucleotides: TGTGCCAGCAGCCTCCGACAGGGAAGGATGAACACTGAAGCTTTCTTT. Translation gives CASSLRQGRMNTEAFF.

The chain links TRBV3-1 (or the pseudogene TRBV3-2) to TRBJ1-4; 11 bases line up with TRBD1. Germline V gene data show CDR1 as LGHDT and CDR2 as YNNKEL (reference sequence). J was trimmed by 7 bases and V by 8 bases; bases with no gene match: 6. The CDR3 sequence is 14 residues long. In DNA, the CDR3 is TGTGCCAGCTGGGGAGGGACAGGGGGTGAAAAACTGTTTTTT. It is translated as CASWGGTGGEKLFF.

The chain uses TRBV6-6 and TRBJ1-4; D is undetermined. Germline loops: CDR1 MNHNY, CDR2 SVGAGI (reference sequence). The length of the CDR3 is 14 residues. V was shortened by 3 bases and J by 8 bases, with 13 bases between the two germline ends. CDR3 DNA sequence: TGTGCCAGCAGTTATAGTACCGGGGAGGAAAAACTGTTTTTT. This gives the protein CASSYSTGEEKLFF.

The chain carries TRBV11-1 and TRBJ1-2; TRBD1 is a possible D gene (6 bases). The CDR3 has 14 residues. Germline loops: CDR1 SGHAT, CDR2 FQDESV (reference sequence). Between the trimmed V and J ends, which lost 5 bases and 0 bases, there was a span of 10 bases. CDR3 DNA sequence: TGTGCCAGCAGCCGGACAGATTCTAACTATGGCTACACCTTC. Its translation is CASSRTDSNYGYTF. Based on the CDR3 plus reference TRBV11-1 and TRBJ1-2, the full variable domain is EAEVAQSPRYKITEKSQAVAFWCDPISGHATLYWYRQILGQGPELLVQFQDESVVDDSQLPKDRFSAERLKGVDSTLKIQPAELGDSAMYLCASSRTDSNYGYTFGSGTRLTVV.

The chain is built from TRBV15 and TRBJ1-1; no firm D call. CDR3 length: 12 residues. Looked up from germline, CDR1 is LNHNV and CDR2 is YYDKDF (reference sequence). Trimming removed 0 bases from V and 11 bases from J, with 10 bases in between. CDR3 in DNA: TGTGCCACCAGCAGAGATCAGGACTACGCTTTCTTT. Amino acid sequence: CATSRDQDYAFF.